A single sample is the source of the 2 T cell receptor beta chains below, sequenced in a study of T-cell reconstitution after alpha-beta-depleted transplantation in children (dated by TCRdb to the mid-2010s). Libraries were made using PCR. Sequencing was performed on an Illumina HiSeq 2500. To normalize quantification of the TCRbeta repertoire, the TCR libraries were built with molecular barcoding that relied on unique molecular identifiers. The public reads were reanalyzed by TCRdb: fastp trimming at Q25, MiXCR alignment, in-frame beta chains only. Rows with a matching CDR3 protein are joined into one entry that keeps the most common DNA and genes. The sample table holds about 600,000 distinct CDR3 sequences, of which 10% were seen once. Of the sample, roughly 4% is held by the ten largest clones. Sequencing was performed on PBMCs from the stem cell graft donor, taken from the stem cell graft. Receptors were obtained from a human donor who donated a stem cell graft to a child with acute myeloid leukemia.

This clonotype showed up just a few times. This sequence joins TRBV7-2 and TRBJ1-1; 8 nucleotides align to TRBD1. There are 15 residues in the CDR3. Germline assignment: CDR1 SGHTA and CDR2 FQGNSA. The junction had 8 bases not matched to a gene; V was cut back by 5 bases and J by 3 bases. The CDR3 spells CASSPTGGSDTEAFF. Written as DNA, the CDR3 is TGTGCCAGCAGCCCTACAGGGGGATCGGACACTGAAGCTTTCTTT.

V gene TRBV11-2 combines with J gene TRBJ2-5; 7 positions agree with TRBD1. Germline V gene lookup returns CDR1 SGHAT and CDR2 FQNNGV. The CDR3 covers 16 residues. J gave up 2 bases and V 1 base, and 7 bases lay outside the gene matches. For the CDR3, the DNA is TGTGCCAGCAGCTTAGGCTCCGGGACAGAGCAAGAGACCCAGTACTTC. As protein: CASSLGSGTEQETQYF.